The 29 T cell receptor beta chains below all came from one sample that was sequenced in a study of control samples from healthy donors and cancer patients. Assay used: immunoSEQ multiplex PCR; TCRdb lists only in-frame clones, some missing. There are 40,000 to 50,000 clones in the sample; approximately 93% occur only once, and around 20% lies in the top ten. Sequenced: PBMCs. These receptors originate from a woman aged 45-60 years with head and neck cancer.

A single count supports this clone. The chain joins TRBV18 to TRBJ1-1; possible D gene TRBD1, 5 bases. The CDR3 has 17 amino acids. The germline V gene encodes CDR1 KGHSH and CDR2 LQKENI. Between the trimmed V and J ends, which lost 4 bases and 0 bases, there was a span of 18 bases. The chain's CDR3 is CASSLTEGSGVNTEAFF. DNA for the CDR3: TGTGCCAGCTCACTAACGGAAGGATCGGGGGTGAACACTGAAGCTTTCTTT.

V and J are TRBV28 and TRBJ2-7; 11 bases match TRBD1. The V and J ends lost 4 bases and 6 bases, in that order; junction bases with no gene match: 2. CDR3 length: 13 residues. Germline V gene lookup returns CDR1 MDHEN and CDR2 SYDVKM. The CDR3 spells CASSSGQGGEQYF. CDR3 sequence (DNA): TGTGCCAGCAGTTCGGGACAGGGGGGCGAGCAGTACTTC.

The chain recombines TRBV24-1 with TRBJ2-1; 10 nucleotides match TRBD2. Trimming at V came to 3 bases and at J to 4 bases, leaving 5 bases not matched to a gene. Germline V gene sequence: CDR1 KGHDR, CDR2 SFDVKD. This CDR3 spans 16 amino acids. As DNA, the CDR3 is TGTGCCACCAGTGATCGGACTAGCGGAGAGTACAATGAGCAGTTCTTC. As protein: CATSDRTSGEYNEQFF.

The chain has TRBV18 and TRBJ2-4, with TRBD1 matching 9 bases. From germline, CDR1 is KGHSH and CDR2 LQKENI. Trimming took 0 bases from V and 2 from J; bases not matched to a gene: 2. This CDR3 spans 16 amino acids. CDR3: CASSPPGTGTKNIQYF. CDR3 DNA: TGTGCCAGCTCACCACCCGGGACAGGGACCAAAAACATTCAGTACTTC.

CDR3: CAISGQENNSPLHF. The CDR3 nucleotides are TGTGCCATCAGTGGTCAGGAAAATAATTCACCCCTCCACTTT. The chain combines TRBV10-3 with TRBJ1-6; D uncertain. Germline CDR1 ENHRY, CDR2 SYGVKD. With 4 bases removed from V and 5 bases from J, the gap between germline ends came to 9 bases. The CDR3 sequence is 14 residues long.

The rearrangement links TRBV30 to TRBJ1-1; the D is unclear. The CDR3 has 13 residues. Germline V gene sequence: CDR1 GTSNPN, CDR2 SVGIG (reference sequence). The ends were cut back, 5 bases at V and 0 bases at J, with 10 bases in the middle. The CDR3 DNA reads as TGTGCCTGGCAGACGGATCTGAACACTGAAGCTTTCTTT. It translates to CAWQTDLNTEAFF. Full variable domain (missing parts from reference TRBV30 and TRBJ1-1): SQTIHQWPATLVQPVGSPLSLECTVEGTSNPNLYWYRQAAGRGLQLLFYSVGIGQISSEVPQNLSASRPQDRQFILSSKKLLLSDSGFYLCAWQTDLNTEAFFGQGTRLTVV.

The rearrangement uses TRBV28 and TRBJ2-3; either TRBD1 or TRBD2 may fit D (5 bases each). V was shortened by 6 bases and J by 0 bases, with 7 bases between the two germline ends. The germline V gene has CDR1 MDHEN and CDR2 SYDVKM. The CDR3 runs 13 residues. CDR3 region: CASRRDSTDTQYF. The CDR3 nucleotides are TGTGCCAGCAGAAGGGACAGCACAGATACGCAGTATTTT.

The J gene is TRBJ1-1, the V gene TRBV7-2, with D perhaps TRBD1 (6 bases). Trimming pared 6 bases from V and 4 bases from J, leaving 15 bases between. Germline lookup yields CDR1 SGHTA and CDR2 FQGNSA. This CDR3 contains 14 residues. The CDR3 here is CASRKIEGGTEAFF. The CDR3 nucleotides are TGTGCCAGCAGGAAAATCGAAGGGGGCACTGAAGCTTTCTTT. The variable domain in full, with the rest retrieved from reference TRBV7-2 and TRBJ1-1, is GAGVSQSPSNKVTEKGKDVELRCDPISGHTALYWYRQSLGQGLEFLIYFQGNSAPDKSGLPSDRFSAERTGGSVSTLTIQRTQQEDSAVYLCASRKIEGGTEAFFGQGTRLTVV.

This chain links TRBV28 with TRBJ2-7, with D perhaps TRBD1 or TRBD2 (5 bases each). CDR3 length: 16 residues. V lost 2 bases, J lost 3 bases, and 17 bases lay in between. Germline lookup yields CDR1 MDHEN and CDR2 SYDVKM. CDR3 in amino acids: CASSLMPPGPLYEQYF. For the CDR3, the DNA is TGTGCCAGCAGTTTAATGCCCCCGGGACCTCTCTACGAGCAGTACTTC.

In this sample, this clone turned up once. The chain links TRBV5-4 to TRBJ1-2; 9 bases are shared with TRBD1. Trimming at V came to 3 bases and at J to 10 bases, leaving 4 bases not matched to a gene. Germline V gene lookup returns CDR1 SGHNT and CDR2 YYREEE (reference sequence). CDR3 length: 12 amino acids. The CDR3 DNA is TGTGCCAGCAGCTCCGGGACAGGGTTCTACACCTTC. Translation gives CASSSGTGFYTF.

The chain links TRBV18 to TRBJ1-1, with D perhaps matching TRBD1 (6 bases). The germline gives CDR1 KGHSH, CDR2 LQKENI. The CDR3 is 15 residues long. Trimming removed 4 bases at V and 2 bases at J, with 14 bases between. The CDR3 here is CASSQGQPGNTEAFF. DNA of the CDR3: TGTGCCAGCTCACAAGGACAGCCCGGCAACACTGAAGCTTTCTTT.

This clone came up a few times. CDR3 sequence reads: CASSSGVSNQPQHF. The CDR3 coding sequence is TGTGCCAGCAGCAGTGGGGTCAGTAATCAGCCCCAGCATTTT. The V and J genes are TRBV21-1 and TRBJ1-5. TRBV21-1 is given as a pseudogene. The CDR3 loop spans 14 amino acids.

The chain joins TRBV18 to TRBJ2-3; D possibly corresponds to TRBD1 (6 bases). The germline V gene has CDR1 KGHSH and CDR2 LQKENI. This CDR3 has 15 amino acids. V was trimmed by 3 bases and J by 2 bases, leaving 12 bases between them. The chain's CDR3 is CASSPLTGITDTQYF. The CDR3 nucleotides are TGTGCCAGCTCACCTCTTACAGGGATCACAGATACGCAGTATTTT.

The chain combines TRBV10-3 with TRBJ1-3, with a tentative D call TRBD1 (5 bases). The V gene lost 6 bases and the J gene lost 9 bases, with 18 bases spanning the gap. Germline V gene data show CDR1 as ENHRY and CDR2 as SYGVKD. The CDR3 has 14 residues. CDR3 loop: CAIRGTDSGGTIYF. The CDR3 nucleotides are TGTGCCATCAGGGGGACTGACTCCGGGGGCACCATATATTTT.

This chain links TRBV28 with TRBJ1-5; no definite D call. The V gene's germline CDR1 is MDHEN and CDR2 SYDVKM. The ends were cut back, 3 bases at V and 1 base at J, with 4 bases in the middle. This CDR3 has 13 amino acids. The CDR3 sequence: CASSFFSNQPQHF. CDR3 DNA: TGTGCCAGCAGTTTTTTCAGCAATCAGCCCCAGCATTTT.

The rearrangement uses TRBV11-2 and TRBJ2-5, with TRBD1 identical over 10 bases. V lost 4 bases, J lost 1 base, and 3 bases stayed unmatched. The CDR3 is 15 residues long. CDR1 and CDR2 (germline): SGHAT, FQNNGV. CDR3 in amino acids: CASSSGQGTQETQYF. The CDR3 bases are TGTGCCAGCAGCTCGGGACAGGGGACCCAAGAGACCCAGTACTTC.

The chain carries TRBV20-1 and TRBJ2-5; D is possibly TRBD1 (7 bases). Trimming stripped 3 bases from V and 2 bases from J, with 10 bases between. The CDR3 runs 13 residues. Germline lookup yields CDR1 DFQATT and CDR2 SNEGSKA (reference sequence). This CDR3 is CSASQGGQETQYF. CDR3 nucleotides: TGCAGTGCTAGTCAGGGGGGTCAAGAGACCCAGTACTTC.

In its sample, this clone was seen a few times. This rearrangement joins TRBV3-1 (or the pseudogene TRBV3-2) to TRBJ1-2; 7 nucleotides line up with TRBD1. V lost 8 bases and J lost 0; bases outside the gene matches: 3. CDR3 length equals 13 residues. The germline V gene has CDR1 LGHDT and CDR2 YNNKEL (reference sequence). The CDR3 is CASAGQANYGYTF. Written as DNA, the CDR3 is TGTGCCAGCGCCGGACAGGCTAACTATGGCTACACCTTC.

For the CDR3, the DNA is TGTGCCAGTAGTCGAGCGGGGGGGGTCGCCTACGAGCAGTACTTC. This encodes CASSRAGGVAYEQYF. V usage is TRBV19 and J usage is TRBJ2-7, with 10 bases that match TRBD2. CDR1 is LNHDA, CDR2 SQIVND, per germline (reference sequence). The CDR3 length is 15 residues. The trim removed 5 bases at V and 2 bases at J, leaving 6 bases unmatched.

This sequence joins TRBV6-5 and TRBJ2-7; a weak D match, TRBD1 (6 bases). The length of the CDR3 is 13 residues. V lost 0 bases, J lost 3 bases, and 6 bases lay in between. CDR1 is MNHEY and CDR2 is SVGAGI in the germline V gene. The CDR3 coding sequence is TGTGCCAGCAGTTACTCACAGGGCTACGAGCAGTACTTC. Its translation is CASSYSQGYEQYF.

This chain links TRBV3-1 (or the pseudogene TRBV3-2) with TRBJ2-3; D gene unclear. The V and J ends lost 0 bases and 0 bases respectively, with 10 bases between them. From germline, CDR1 is LGHDT and CDR2 YNNKEL (reference sequence). This CDR3 has 16 amino acids. CDR3 sequence: CASSQESTLSTDTQYF. The CDR3 bases are TGTGCCAGCAGCCAAGAAAGCACTCTGAGCACAGATACGCAGTATTTT.

V and J are TRBV2 and TRBJ2-1; no definite D call. V lost 3 bases to trimming and J lost 2 bases, with 5 bases between them. Germline V gene data show CDR1 as SNHLY and CDR2 as FYNNEI. The CDR3 runs to 13 residues. CDR3 in DNA: TGTGCCAGCAGTGATGACACCTACAATGAGCAGTTCTTC. It yields the protein CASSDDTYNEQFF.

The chain has TRBV7-9 and TRBJ2-1; TRBD2 aligns across 15 bases. This CDR3 comprises 18 residues. After removal of 2 bases from V and 7 bases from J, the junction contained 9 bases not matched to a gene. Germline V CDR1 and CDR2: SEHNR, FQNEAQ (reference sequence). This CDR3 reads CASSLLGLAGGPSNEQFF. The CDR3 nucleotides are TGTGCCAGCAGCTTACTTGGACTAGCGGGAGGGCCTTCGAATGAGCAGTTCTTC.

The chain recombines TRBV30 with TRBJ1-2; 10 bases are shared with TRBD1. This CDR3 has 14 amino acids. Germline V gene lookup returns CDR1 GTSNPN and CDR2 SVGIG (reference sequence). V lost 2 bases and J lost 6; bases outside the gene matches: 6. As DNA, the CDR3 is TGTGCCTGGAGTTTGACAGGGGGCGCTCATGGCTACACCTTC. This translates into CAWSLTGGAHGYTF.

The CDR3 sequence is CASSPRGVNQPQHF. The CDR3, as DNA: TGTGCCAGCAGCCCCAGGGGCGTCAATCAGCCCCAGCATTTT. The chain recombines TRBV6-2 or TRBV6-3 with TRBJ1-5, with D perhaps TRBD1 (6 bases). The CDR3 spans 14 residues. The V end lost 6 bases, the J end lost 3 bases, and 12 bases lay between the germline ends. Per the germline V gene, CDR1 is MNHEY and CDR2 is SVGEGT.

This chain uses TRBV15 with TRBJ2-7; tentative D call: TRBD1 (5 bases). The CDR3 covers 14 residues. The V gene lost 1 base and the J gene lost 5 bases, with 12 bases spanning the gap. Germline V gives CDR1 LNHNV, CDR2 YYDKDF (reference sequence). The CDR3 here is CATSRGGWGNEQYF. Here the CDR3 DNA reads TGTGCCACCAGCAGAGGTGGCTGGGGCAACGAGCAGTACTTC.

Turning to this clone: The same CDR3 can be traced to other DNA sequences in this sample. The gene calls are TRBV27 and TRBJ1-2; unclear D gene. The ends were cut back, 6 bases at V and 2 bases at J, with 13 bases in the middle. CDR1 and CDR2 (germline): MNHEY, SMNVEV (reference sequence). CDR3 length: 14 residues. The CDR3 protein is CASSPLGQNYGYTF. In DNA, the CDR3 is TGTGCCAGCAGCCCTCTCGGGCAGAACTATGGCTACACCTTC.

The chain couples TRBV3-1 (or the pseudogene TRBV3-2) to TRBJ2-7; D is unclear. CDR1 is LGHDT, CDR2 YNNKEL, per germline (reference sequence). V was pared by 3 bases and J by 1 base, with 7 bases between. This CDR3 spans 13 amino acids. The CDR3 sequence: CASSHSPSYEQYF. CDR3 bases: TGTGCCAGCAGCCACTCGCCGTCCTACGAGCAGTACTTC.

This chain joins TRBV2 and TRBJ1-1, with a tentative D call TRBD1 (6 bases). Trimming took off 6 bases at V and 1 base at J, with 15 bases between the two ends. This CDR3 has 15 residues. CDR1 SNHLY and CDR2 FYNNEI come from the germline V gene. As DNA, the CDR3 is TGTGCCAGCAGGGGTGAACAGGGAGGGAACACTGAAGCTTTCTTT. Its protein is CASRGEQGGNTEAFF.